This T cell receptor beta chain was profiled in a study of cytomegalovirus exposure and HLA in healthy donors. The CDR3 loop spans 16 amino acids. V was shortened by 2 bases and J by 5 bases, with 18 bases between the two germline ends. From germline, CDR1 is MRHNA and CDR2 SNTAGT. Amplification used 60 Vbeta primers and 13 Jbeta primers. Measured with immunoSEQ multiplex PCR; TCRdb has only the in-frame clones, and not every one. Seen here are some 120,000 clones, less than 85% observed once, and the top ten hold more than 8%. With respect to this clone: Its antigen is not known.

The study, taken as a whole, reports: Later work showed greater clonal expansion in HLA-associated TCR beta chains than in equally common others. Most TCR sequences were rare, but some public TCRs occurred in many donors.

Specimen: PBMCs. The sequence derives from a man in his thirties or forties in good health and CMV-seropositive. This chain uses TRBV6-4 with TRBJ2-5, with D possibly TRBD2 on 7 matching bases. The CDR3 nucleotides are TGTGCCAGCAGTGACCCGCGTGGGGGGGCGAGGGAGACCCAGTACTTC. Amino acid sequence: CASSDPRGGARETQYF.